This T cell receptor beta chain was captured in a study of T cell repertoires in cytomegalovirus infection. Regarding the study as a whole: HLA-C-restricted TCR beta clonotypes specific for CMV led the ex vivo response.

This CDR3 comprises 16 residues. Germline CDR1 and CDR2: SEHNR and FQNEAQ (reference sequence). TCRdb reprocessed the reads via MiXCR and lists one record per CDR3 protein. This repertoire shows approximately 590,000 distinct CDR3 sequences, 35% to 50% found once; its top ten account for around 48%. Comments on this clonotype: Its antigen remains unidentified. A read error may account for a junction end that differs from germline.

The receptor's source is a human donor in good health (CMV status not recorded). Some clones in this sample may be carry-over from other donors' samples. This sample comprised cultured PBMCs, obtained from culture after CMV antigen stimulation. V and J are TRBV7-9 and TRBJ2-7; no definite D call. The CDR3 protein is CASSSYQNKGSYDQYF. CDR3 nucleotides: TGTGCCAGCAGCTCCTACCAAAATAAGGGCTCCTACGATCAGTACTTC.